Sequencing of this T cell receptor beta chain was carried out in a study of shared clonotypes between healthy human individuals. Study details: The study used three CD4 naive, three CD4 memory, two CD8 naive and one CD8 memory plate per donor.

Each replicate PCR on the sorted subsets used 200 to 250 ng DNA (around 31,000 T cell genomes). Sequenced by immunoSEQ multiplex PCR; TCRdb stores in-frame clones only, minus some. Of a few million clones detected, around 93% appear once; the ten largest clones hold about 1.7%. The length of the CDR3 is 19 residues. Germline V gene sequence: CDR1 SEHNR, CDR2 FQNEAQ (reference sequence). With 6 bases clipped from V and 1 base from J, the junction kept 14 bases outside the gene matches. About this clone: What it binds is not known.

CD45RO-negative CD8 cells positively selected for CCR7 made up the naive population, which excluded terminally differentiated effector memory CD45RA+ cells. Whole-study findings and limits: Relative to their counterparts shared across all four donors, non-shared clonotypes exhibited diminished generation probabilities.

The clonotype was recovered from a man aged 18 to 29 in good health. Some clones in this sample may be carry-over from other donors' samples. Sequencing input: naive CD8+ T cells from PBMCs. The chain joins TRBV7-9 to TRBJ2-6; 8 bases align to TRBD2. In nucleotides, the CDR3 is TGTGCCAGCAGTTTGGGAGCGGGAGATCCCGTGTCTGGGGCCAACGTCCTGACTTTC. Its translation: CASSLGAGDPVSGANVLTF. The whole variable domain, filled in from reference TRBV7-9 and TRBJ2-6, reads DTGVSQNPRHKITKRGQNVTFRCDPISEHNRLYWYRQTLGQGPEFLTYFQNEAQLEKSRLLSDRFSAERPKGSFSTLEIQRTEQGDSAMYLCASSLGAGDPVSGANVLTFGAGSRLTVL.